The clone carrying this T cell receptor beta chain was counted many times. The data derive from a study of early T cells in non-severe SARS-CoV-2 infection. TCRdb passed the 5' RACE reads through MiXCR, listing each CDR3 protein once. The sample carries around 40,000 distinct CDR3 sequences, under 8% recorded once. CDR3 length: 13 residues. In germline, CDR1 is MNHEY, CDR2 SMNVEV (reference sequence). Trimming cost V 4 bases and J 4 bases, with 9 bases left between them. The source material was whole blood. This receptor was taken from an adult who was a healthcare worker with PCR-confirmed SARS-CoV-2 infection or an uninfected control (not recorded which). The chain combines TRBV27 with TRBJ2-3, with no clear D. The CDR3 DNA follows: TGTGCCAGCAGTTCAAGGGCGTCAGATACGCAGTATTTT. Protein: CASSSRASDTQYF.